The 18 T cell receptor beta chains given below trace back to one sample, sequenced in a study of CD8 T cells in ankylosing spondylitis. Notes on the study in general: It appeared that ankylosing spondylitis blood was characterized by a TCR beta motif of seven or eight highly homologous variants.

TCRdb recomputed calls from the 5' RACE reads with MiXCR, one row per CDR3 protein. The profile shows some 800,000 distinct CDR3 sequences, roughly 12% of them singletons. These receptors lack a known antigen. The sample consisted of blood, either unsorted or a sorted T cell fraction (not recorded which). Every receptor here comes from a male donor with ankylosing spondylitis.

CDR3 in amino acids: CASSFEANQPQHF. The CDR3 DNA sequence: TGTGCCAGCAGCTTCGAAGCAAATCAGCCCCAGCATTTT. This chain links TRBV7-2 with TRBJ1-5; D is uncertain. V dropped 3 bases and J dropped 4 bases, with 7 bases sitting between them. Germline CDR1 is SGHTA and CDR2 is FQGNSA. CDR3 length: 13 amino acids.

This clonotype was counted ten times or more. This sequence joins TRBV4-1 and TRBJ2-1, with D perhaps given as TRBD1 or TRBD2 (5 bases each). The CDR3 runs 14 residues. Trimming removed 0 bases from V and 7 bases from J, with 10 bases in between. Germline lookup yields CDR1 MGHRA and CDR2 YSYEKL. The CDR3 sequence: CASSQEVRENEQFF. DNA for the CDR3: TGCGCCAGCAGCCAAGAAGTCAGGGAGAATGAGCAGTTCTTC.

There are a few counts of this clonotype. V is TRBV29-1 and J is TRBJ1-2; the D gene is possibly TRBD1 (6 bases). CDR1 and CDR2 from the germline V gene are SQVTM and ANQGSEA. V was trimmed by 6 bases and J by 12 bases, leaving 20 bases between them. The CDR3 is 12 residues long. The CDR3 protein is CSVPGGPLEDTF. Written as DNA, the CDR3 is TGCAGCGTCCCTGGGGGGCCCCTAGAGGACACCTTC.

This clonotype occurred many times. The chain is built from TRBV29-1 and TRBJ1-1; no definite D call. The CDR3 runs 11 residues. Per germline, CDR1 SQVTM and CDR2 ANQGSEA. V was shortened by 6 bases and J by 0 bases, with 5 bases between the two germline ends. In DNA, the CDR3 is TGCAGCGTCGGAGTGAACACTGAAGCTTTCTTT. This codes for CSVGVNTEAFF. The full variable domain, in which reference TRBV29-1 and TRBJ1-1 provide the parts outside the CDR3, is SAVISQKPSRDICQRGTSLTIQCQVDSQVTMMFWYRQQPGQSLTLIATANQGSEATYESGFVIDKFPISRPNLTFSTLTVSNMSPEDSSIYLCSVGVNTEAFFGQGTRLTVV.

The genes are TRBV6-1 and TRBJ2-2, with 8 bases fitting TRBD2. This CDR3 contains 17 residues. Trimming at V came to 6 bases and at J to 5 bases, leaving 14 bases not matched to a gene. Germline CDR1 reads MNHNS; CDR2 reads SASEGT. Here the CDR3 DNA reads TGTGCCAGCAGGAGATTTAGCGGGGTCGGGGCGACCGGGGAGCTGTTTTTT. Translated, it gives CASRRFSGVGATGELFF.

The chain links TRBV20-1 to TRBJ2-5, with TRBD1 identical over 8 bases. This CDR3 is 12 amino acids long. Germline-derived CDR1 and CDR2 are DFQATT and SNEGSKA (reference sequence). Germline trimming cut 6 bases from V and 3 bases from J; bases unmatched to any gene: 3. This CDR3 reads CSADRVKETQYF. DNA of the CDR3: TGCAGTGCGGACAGGGTAAAAGAGACCCAGTACTTC.

The chain carries TRBV5-6 and TRBJ1-2; D is unresolved. This CDR3 comprises 14 residues. Trimming took off 0 bases at V and 3 bases at J, with 9 bases between the two ends. Germline CDR1 and CDR2: SGHDT and YYEEEE. Here the CDR3 reads CASSLGQLDYGYTF. CDR3 DNA: TGTGCCAGCAGCTTGGGGCAGTTAGACTATGGCTACACCTTC.

CDR3 residues: CASSVLPGGSYNEQFF. CDR3 nucleotides: TGTGCCAGCAGCGTACTCCCCGGGGGCTCCTACAATGAGCAGTTCTTC. This chain joins TRBV9 and TRBJ2-1, with D maybe TRBD2 (6 bases). The CDR3 runs to 16 residues. Germline values: CDR1 SGDLS, CDR2 YYNGEE. With 1 base removed from V and 0 bases from J, the gap between germline ends came to 11 bases.

This clonotype was detected ten times or more. The gene calls are TRBV29-1 and TRBJ1-1; D is uncertain. The CDR3 length is 10 residues. Germline CDR1 SQVTM, CDR2 ANQGSEA. V was pared by 7 bases and J by 5 bases, with 8 bases between. The CDR3 sequence is CSAILTEAFF. The DNA of the CDR3 is TGCAGCGCCATCTTAACTGAAGCTTTCTTT.

This clonotype was seen at least ten times. The genes are TRBV5-1 and TRBJ1-5; D unclear. This CDR3 contains 13 residues. The V end lost 0 bases, the J end lost 8 bases, and 9 bases lay between the germline ends. The germline gives CDR1 SGHRS, CDR2 YFSETQ. CDR3 in amino acids: CASSLVGPKPQHF. The CDR3 DNA is TGCGCCAGCAGCTTGGTAGGCCCCAAGCCCCAGCATTTT.

This clonotype was counted between two and nine times. The chain links TRBV20-1 to TRBJ1-5; D is possibly TRBD1 (5 bases). This CDR3 spans 14 amino acids. From germline, CDR1 is DFQATT and CDR2 SNEGSKA (reference sequence). Trimming shortened V by 3 bases and J by 0 bases, and 9 bases separated the two germline ends. CDR3 sequence (DNA): TGCAGTGCTAGGCCAGGGAATAGCAATCAGCCCCAGCATTTT. This sequence encodes CSARPGNSNQPQHF.

The CDR3 loop reads CASSCDRGVCTGELFF. CDR3 DNA sequence: TGCGCCAGCAGTTGTGACAGGGGAGTTTGCACCGGGGAGCTGTTTTTT. The J gene is TRBJ2-2, the V gene TRBV5-1, with 8 bases matching TRBD1. The germline V gene encodes CDR1 SGHRS and CDR2 YFSETQ. The CDR3 extends over 16 amino acids. V was clipped by 5 bases and J by 4 bases; unmatched bases: 10.

This clonotype turned up a few times. The V call is TRBV7-8, the J call TRBJ2-6; D is perhaps TRBD2 (6 bases). The V and J ends lost 3 bases and 7 bases respectively, with 13 bases between them. The germline V gene has CDR1 SGHVS and CDR2 FQNEAQ. The CDR3 is made up of 15 amino acids. Here the CDR3 reads CASSLGGITANVLTF. The CDR3 nucleotides read TGTGCCAGCAGCTTGGGGGGAATCACCGCCAACGTCCTGACTTTC. Filled out from reference TRBV7-8 and TRBJ2-6, the complete variable domain reads GAGVSQSPRYKVAKRGQDVALRCDPISGHVSLFWYQQALGQGPEFLTYFQNEAQLDKSGLPSDRFFAERPEGSVSTLKIQRTQQEDSAVYLCASSLGGITANVLTFGAGSRLTVL.

This chain connects TRBV9 to TRBJ1-3; D call uncertain. V dropped 4 bases and J dropped 7 bases, with 18 bases sitting between them. The CDR3 totals 15 residues. Germline assignment: CDR1 SGDLS and CDR2 YYNGEE. The CDR3 nucleotides are TGTGCCAGCAGCTTTGAACAAGACCCGAGGAACACCATATATTTT. Amino acid sequence: CASSFEQDPRNTIYF.

This clonotype was seen only a few times. The chain employs TRBV20-1 and TRBJ2-3, with TRBD2 matching over 8 bases. The junction had 2 bases not matched to a gene; V was cut back by 5 bases and J by 1 base. Germline lookup yields CDR1 DFQATT and CDR2 SNEGSKA (reference sequence). The CDR3 runs to 13 residues. This chain's CDR3 is CSAGLARTDTQYF. CDR3 coding DNA: TGCAGTGCTGGACTAGCCCGCACAGATACGCAGTATTTT.

The V and J genes are TRBV6-2 or TRBV6-3 and TRBJ2-4; D may correspond to TRBD1 or TRBD2 (5 bases each). V lost 2 bases to trimming and J lost 0 bases, with 17 bases between them. The germline V gene encodes CDR1 MNHEY and CDR2 SVGEGT. This CDR3 spans 18 amino acids. CDR3 DNA: TGTGCCAGCAGTTACGGGGGAGACAGTTTTCTAGCCAAAAACATTCAGTACTTC. Amino acids: CASSYGGDSFLAKNIQYF.

The sample holds a few counts of this clonotype. This chain uses TRBV2 with TRBJ1-1; D may be TRBD1 (5 bases). Germline V gene data show CDR1 as SNHLY and CDR2 as FYNNEI. V was trimmed by 0 bases and J by 4 bases, leaving 9 bases between them. This CDR3 region has 14 residues. CDR3 DNA: TGTGCCAGCAGTGAAGCGGCGGGGGGCACTGAAGCTTTCTTT. Its translation: CASSEAAGGTEAFF.

The rearrangement joins TRBV7-9 to TRBJ2-2, with no clear D. The CDR3 is 16 amino acids. CDR1 is SEHNR, CDR2 FQNEAQ, per germline (reference sequence). Trimming shortened V by 3 bases and J by 0 bases, and 11 bases separated the two germline ends. The CDR3 nucleotides are TGTGCCAGCAGCTTGAAGATCAGGTCGAACACCGGGGAGCTGTTTTTT. Translating it yields CASSLKIRSNTGELFF.